A selection of T cell receptor beta chains follows, all from one sample in a study of cytomegalovirus exposure and HLA in healthy donors. Only in-frame clones appear in the TCRdb table, and some are missing; sequencing was by immunoSEQ multiplex PCR. The repertoire holds 80,000 or so clones, 74% seen once, with 20% to 25% in the top ten. The sequenced sample consisted of PBMCs. These TCRs come from a man younger than 40 in good health and CMV-seropositive. The CDR3 runs from the conserved cysteine through the conserved F or W. The D gene is left open where the match is weak. The listing skips clone size in some rows; elsewhere it reads once, few, many or a size class.

V gene: TRBV20-1
J gene: TRBJ2-5
D gene: TRBD1
clone size: NA
CDR3 protein: CSALTGQEDF
CDR3 DNA: TGCAGTGCTCTAACGGGACAGGAGGACTTC

V gene: TRBV10-2
J gene: TRBJ1-1
D gene: NA
clone size: NA
CDR3 protein: CASIGTGYTEAFF
CDR3 DNA: TGCGCCAGCATAGGAACAGGGTACACTGAAGCTTTCTTT

V gene: TRBV2
J gene: TRBJ1-1
D gene: NA
clone size: few
CDR3 protein: CASSEGRGMNTEAFF
CDR3 DNA: TGTGCCAGCAGTGAGGGCAGGGGAATGAACACTGAAGCTTTCTTT

V gene: TRBV28
J gene: TRBJ1-5
D gene: NA
clone size: once
CDR3 protein: CASTLGRAKNQPQHF
CDR3 DNA: TGTGCCAGCACTCTCGGGAGGGCTAAAAATCAGCCCCAGCATTTT

V gene: TRBV6-5
J gene: TRBJ1-2
D gene: NA
clone size: NA
CDR3 protein: CASSSSGDYGYTF
CDR3 DNA: TGTGCCAGCAGTTCCTCAGGGGACTATGGCTACACCTTC

V gene: TRBV11-1
J gene: TRBJ1-1
D gene: NA
clone size: NA
CDR3 protein: CASSLGGRTEAFF
CDR3 DNA: TGTGCCAGCAGCCTTGGGGGCCGTACTGAAGCTTTCTTT

V gene: TRBV29-1
J gene: TRBJ1-4
D gene: NA
clone size: NA
CDR3 protein: CSVAAEEKLFF
CDR3 DNA: TGCAGCGTTGCAGCGGAGGAAAAACTGTTTTTT

V gene: TRBV30
J gene: TRBJ2-7
D gene: TRBD2
clone size: NA
CDR3 protein: CAWGMREDEQYF
CDR3 DNA: TGTGCCTGGGGGATGCGGGAGGACGAGCAGTACTTC

V gene: TRBV6-5
J gene: TRBJ1-1
D gene: NA
clone size: NA
CDR3 protein: CASRDGGAVDTEAFF
CDR3 DNA: TGTGCCAGCAGGGACGGGGGGGCTGTGGACACTGAAGCTTTCTTT

V gene: TRBV5-4
J gene: TRBJ2-5
D gene: TRBD2
clone size: few
CDR3 protein: CASSLDPAGDQETQYF
CDR3 DNA: TGTGCCAGCAGCTTGGACCCAGCGGGGGACCAAGAGACCCAGTACTTC

V gene: TRBV4-3
J gene: TRBJ2-1
D gene: NA
clone size: once
CDR3 protein: CASSQDQGMSYNEQFF
CDR3 DNA: TGCGCCAGCAGCCAAGACCAGGGAATGTCCTACAATGAGCAGTTCTTC

V gene: TRBV4-3
J gene: TRBJ1-4
D gene: NA
clone size: few
CDR3 protein: CASSQDYGQFSGEKLFF
CDR3 DNA: TGCGCCAGCAGCCAAGACTATGGACAGTTTTCAGGGGAAAAACTGTTTTTT

V gene: TRBV28
J gene: TRBJ1-1
D gene: NA
clone size: once
CDR3 protein: CASSLLGGKRNTEAFF
CDR3 DNA: TGTGCCAGCAGTTTATTAGGCGGGAAGAGGAACACTGAAGCTTTCTTT

V gene: TRBV6-6
J gene: TRBJ2-5
D gene: NA
clone size: NA
CDR3 protein: CASSYLTPGLQETQYF
CDR3 DNA: TGTGCCAGCAGTTACCTCACCCCGGGGTTACAAGAGACCCAGTACTTC

V gene: TRBV29-1
J gene: TRBJ2-3
D gene: NA
clone size: once
CDR3 protein: CSVTGAGGTDTQYF
CDR3 DNA: TGCAGCGTGACCGGGGCAGGGGGGACAGATACGCAGTATTTT

V gene: TRBV5-1
J gene: TRBJ2-1
D gene: TRBD2
clone size: once
CDR3 protein: CASSPRYRGTSGSWTYNEQFF
CDR3 DNA: TGCGCCAGCAGCCCCCGCTACCGCGGGACTAGCGGGAGTTGGACCTACAATGAGCAGTTCTTC

V gene: TRBV29-1
J gene: TRBJ1-1
D gene: NA
clone size: NA
CDR3 protein: CSVEPEGWNTEAFF
CDR3 DNA: TGCAGCGTTGAACCCGAGGGTTGGAACACTGAAGCTTTCTTT

V gene: TRBV19
J gene: TRBJ1-1
D gene: NA
clone size: NA
CDR3 protein: CASSIQGRNTEAFF
CDR3 DNA: TGTGCCAGTAGTATTCAGGGGAGGAACACTGAAGCTTTCTTT

V gene: TRBV5-1
J gene: TRBJ2-3
D gene: TRBD2
clone size: NA
CDR3 protein: CASSWTSGRAADTQYF
CDR3 DNA: TGCGCCAGCAGCTGGACTAGCGGGAGGGCGGCAGATACGCAGTATTTT

V gene: TRBV29-1
J gene: TRBJ2-3
D gene: NA
clone size: NA
CDR3 protein: CSVEGVSRRDTDTQYF
CDR3 DNA: TGCAGCGTTGAAGGTGTCTCGCGGAGAGACACAGATACGCAGTATTTT

V gene: TRBV30
J gene: TRBJ1-1
D gene: NA
clone size: NA
CDR3 protein: CAWGTTNTEAFF
CDR3 DNA: TGTGCCTGGGGGACAACCAACACTGAAGCTTTCTTT

V gene: TRBV30
J gene: TRBJ1-4
D gene: NA
clone size: NA
CDR3 protein: CAQNGGEGKLFF
CDR3 DNA: TGTGCCCAAAACGGGGGAGAGGGAAAACTGTTTTTT

V gene: TRBV27
J gene: TRBJ1-5
D gene: NA
clone size: NA
CDR3 protein: CASSRTGLRNQPQHF
CDR3 DNA: TGTGCCAGCAGCCGCACGGGACTTCGCAATCAGCCCCAGCATTTT

V gene: TRBV7-2
J gene: TRBJ2-7
D gene: TRBD2
clone size: few
CDR3 protein: CASSQAGTSVSYEQYF
CDR3 DNA: TGTGCCAGCAGCCAAGCCGGGACTAGCGTCTCCTACGAGCAGTACTTC

V gene: TRBV2
J gene: TRBJ1-2
D gene: NA
clone size: NA
CDR3 protein: CASIGGDYGYTF
CDR3 DNA: TGTGCCAGCATAGGGGGTGACTATGGCTACACCTTC

V gene: TRBV7-8
J gene: TRBJ2-2
D gene: TRBD1
clone size: NA
CDR3 protein: CASKPGGVRAGELFF
CDR3 DNA: TGTGCCAGCAAACCAGGGGGCGTTCGGGCCGGGGAGCTGTTTTTT

V gene: TRBV7-2
J gene: TRBJ1-1
D gene: NA
clone size: NA
CDR3 protein: CASNERRGGTEAFF
CDR3 DNA: TGTGCCAGCAACGAGCGTCGGGGGGGCACTGAAGCTTTCTTT

V gene: TRBV27
J gene: TRBJ2-2
D gene: NA
clone size: NA
CDR3 protein: CASSWERTGELFF
CDR3 DNA: TGTGCCAGCAGTTGGGAGCGAACCGGGGAGCTGTTTTTT

V gene: TRBV19
J gene: TRBJ1-5
D gene: NA
clone size: NA
CDR3 protein: CASSIGQGLNQPQHF
CDR3 DNA: TGTGCCAGTAGTATTGGGCAGGGGCTAAATCAGCCCCAGCATTTT

V gene: TRBV5-6
J gene: TRBJ1-4
D gene: NA
clone size: NA
CDR3 protein: CASSSPPDSINEKLFF
CDR3 DNA: TGTGCCAGCAGCTCCCCCCCGGACAGCATTAATGAAAAACTGTTTTTT

V gene: TRBV9
J gene: TRBJ2-1
D gene: NA
clone size: NA
CDR3 protein: CASSVRDSAMSEQFF
CDR3 DNA: TGTGCCAGCAGCGTAAGGGACTCAGCAATGTCGGAGCAGTTCTTC

V gene: TRBV6-6
J gene: TRBJ1-1
D gene: NA
clone size: NA
CDR3 protein: CASSYHPSETTRAFF
CDR3 DNA: TGTGCCAGCAGTTACCATCCTTCCGAGACAACTCGAGCTTTCTTT

V gene: TRBV11-2
J gene: TRBJ1-5
D gene: NA
clone size: NA
CDR3 protein: CASSLGTPGGNQPQHF
CDR3 DNA: TGTGCCAGCAGCCTGGGGACTCCTGGGGGGAATCAGCCCCAGCATTTT

V gene: TRBV9
J gene: TRBJ1-2
D gene: NA
clone size: NA
CDR3 protein: CASSVDGGTYTF
CDR3 DNA: TGTGCCAGCAGCGTAGATGGGGGGACGTACACCTTC

V gene: TRBV4-2
J gene: TRBJ2-7
D gene: TRBD2
clone size: NA
CDR3 protein: CASSLRAGGETVGLYEQYF
CDR3 DNA: TGTGCCAGCAGCCTCAGGGCGGGGGGAGAAACCGTGGGTCTATACGAGCAGTACTTC

V gene: TRBV7-9
J gene: TRBJ1-1
D gene: NA
clone size: NA
CDR3 protein: CASSLKADTEAFF
CDR3 DNA: TGTGCCAGCAGCTTAAAGGCGGACACTGAAGCTTTCTTT

V gene: TRBV5-1
J gene: TRBJ2-7
D gene: NA
clone size: few
CDR3 protein: CASSQTSRGSYEQYF
CDR3 DNA: TGCGCCAGCAGTCAAACTAGCCGGGGCTCCTACGAGCAGTACTTC

V gene: TRBV10-3
J gene: TRBJ2-7
D gene: NA
clone size: few
CDR3 protein: CAISEGGYEQYF
CDR3 DNA: TGTGCCATCAGTGAAGGGGGCTACGAGCAGTACTTC

V gene: TRBV6-5
J gene: TRBJ2-1
D gene: NA
clone size: NA
CDR3 protein: CASSYSSGSYNEQFF
CDR3 DNA: TGTGCCAGCAGTTACTCGAGCGGCTCCTACAATGAGCAGTTCTTC

V gene: TRBV6-5
J gene: TRBJ1-2
D gene: TRBD1
clone size: once
CDR3 protein: CASSYTTGGNYGYTF
CDR3 DNA: TGTGCCAGCAGTTACACTACAGGGGGAAACTATGGCTACACCTTC

V gene: TRBV19
J gene: TRBJ1-5
D gene: TRBD1
clone size: NA
CDR3 protein: CASSLGQSNQPQHF
CDR3 DNA: TGTGCCAGTAGTTTGGGACAGAGCAATCAGCCCCAGCATTTT

V gene: TRBV29-1
J gene: TRBJ2-2
D gene: TRBD1
clone size: NA
CDR3 protein: CSAIDRATGELFF
CDR3 DNA: TGCAGCGCAATCGACAGGGCCACCGGGGAGCTGTTTTTT

V gene: TRBV25-1
J gene: TRBJ2-1
D gene: TRBD2
clone size: NA
CDR3 protein: CASSGGGRAYNEQFF
CDR3 DNA: TGTGCCAGCAGTGGGGGCGGGAGGGCCTACAATGAGCAGTTCTTC

V gene: TRBV4-3
J gene: TRBJ2-3
D gene: NA
clone size: once
CDR3 protein: CASSQGGQTNTDTQYF
CDR3 DNA: TGCGCCAGCAGCCAAGGTGGACAGACAAACACAGATACGCAGTATTTT

V gene: TRBV4-3
J gene: TRBJ2-2
D gene: NA
clone size: NA
CDR3 protein: CASSHIQAGTGELFF
CDR3 DNA: TGCGCCAGCAGCCATATACAGGCCGGGACCGGGGAGCTGTTTTTT

V gene: TRBV6-5
J gene: TRBJ1-2
D gene: TRBD1
clone size: NA
CDR3 protein: CASSLEGARGYTF
CDR3 DNA: TGTGCCAGCAGTTTAGAGGGGGCTCGCGGCTACACCTTC

V gene: TRBV7-9
J gene: TRBJ2-1
D gene: TRBD2
clone size: once
CDR3 protein: CASSFVLAGPPDEQFF
CDR3 DNA: TGTGCCAGCAGCTTTGTACTAGCGGGGCCCCCAGATGAGCAGTTCTTC

V gene: TRBV10-3
J gene: TRBJ2-3
D gene: TRBD1
clone size: NA
CDR3 protein: CAISAGQGASDTQYF
CDR3 DNA: TGTGCCATCAGTGCAGGACAGGGGGCATCAGATACGCAGTATTTT

V gene: TRBV7-8
J gene: TRBJ1-2
D gene: TRBD1
clone size: once
CDR3 protein: CASSLALRDRGFYGYTF
CDR3 DNA: TGTGCCAGCAGCTTAGCGCTTCGGGACAGGGGATTCTATGGCTACACCTTC

V gene: TRBV6-6
J gene: TRBJ1-1
D gene: NA
clone size: few
CDR3 protein: CASSPRTEAFF
CDR3 DNA: TGTGCCAGCAGCCCCCGGACTGAAGCTTTCTTT

V gene: TRBV4-1
J gene: TRBJ2-7
D gene: TRBD1
clone size: once
CDR3 protein: CASSPGQGFYEQYF
CDR3 DNA: TGCGCCAGCAGCCCGGGACAGGGGTTCTACGAGCAGTACTTC

V gene: TRBV6-4
J gene: TRBJ2-1
D gene: TRBD1
clone size: NA
CDR3 protein: CASSEGLGQGYNEQFF
CDR3 DNA: TGTGCCAGCAGTGAAGGTCTGGGACAGGGATACAATGAGCAGTTCTTC

V gene: TRBV20-1
J gene: TRBJ2-5
D gene: NA
clone size: NA
CDR3 protein: CSANQGTQYF
CDR3 DNA: TGCAGTGCTAACCAGGGGACCCAGTACTTC

V gene: TRBV29-1
J gene: TRBJ1-1
D gene: NA
clone size: NA
CDR3 protein: CSVEEWVQTNTEAFF
CDR3 DNA: TGCAGCGTTGAAGAGTGGGTACAGACGAACACTGAAGCTTTCTTT

V gene: TRBV7-6
J gene: TRBJ1-1
D gene: NA
clone size: NA
CDR3 protein: CASSLDPGEIEAFF
CDR3 DNA: TGTGCCAGCAGCTTGGACCCAGGGGAAATAGAAGCTTTCTTT